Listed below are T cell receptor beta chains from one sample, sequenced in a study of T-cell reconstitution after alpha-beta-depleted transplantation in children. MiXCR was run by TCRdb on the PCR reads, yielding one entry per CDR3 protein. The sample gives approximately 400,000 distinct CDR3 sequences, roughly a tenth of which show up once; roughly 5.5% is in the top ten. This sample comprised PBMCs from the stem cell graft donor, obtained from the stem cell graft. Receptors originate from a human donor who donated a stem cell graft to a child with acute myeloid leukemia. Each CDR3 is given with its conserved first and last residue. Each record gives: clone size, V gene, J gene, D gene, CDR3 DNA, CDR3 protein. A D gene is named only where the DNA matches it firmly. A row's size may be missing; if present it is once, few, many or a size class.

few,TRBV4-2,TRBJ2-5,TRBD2,TGTGCCAGCAGCCAAGATCTACGGGGGGTCCAGTACTTC,CASSQDLRGVQYF
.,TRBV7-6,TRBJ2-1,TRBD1,TGTGCCAGCAGCAACCACAGGGGGCCGAGCGATGAGCAGTTCTTC,CASSNHRGPSDEQFF
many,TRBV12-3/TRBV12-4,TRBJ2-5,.,TGTGCCAGCAGCTTCCAGCAAGAGACCCAGTACTTC,CASSFQQETQYF
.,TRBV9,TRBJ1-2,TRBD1,TGTGCCAGCAGCGTAGCGACAGGGGGTCGGTATGGCTACACCTTC,CASSVATGGRYGYTF
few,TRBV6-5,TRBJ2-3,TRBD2,TGTGCCAGCAGTTACTCGAGGGAGGGGAAGGATACGCAGTATTTT,CASSYSREGKDTQYF
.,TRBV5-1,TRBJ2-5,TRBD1,TGCGCCAGCAGCTTGGGGGACAGCGTACAAGAGACCCAGTACTTC,CASSLGDSVQETQYF
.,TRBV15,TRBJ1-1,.,TGTGCCACCAGCAGAGATGGGGGGTCTACTGACGCTTTCTTT,CATSRDGGSTDAFF
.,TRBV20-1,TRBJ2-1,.,TGCAGTGCCCCGCGGCAGGGGTTGGATGAGCAGTTCTTC,CSAPRQGLDEQFF
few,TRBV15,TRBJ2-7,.,TGTGCCACCAGCAGTCAAGGGGACTCCTACGAGCAGTACTTC,CATSSQGDSYEQYF
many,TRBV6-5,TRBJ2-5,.,TGTGCCAGCGGGTTGGACCAAGAGACCCAGTACTTC,CASGLDQETQYF
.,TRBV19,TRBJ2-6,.,TGTGCCACACTGTTTCGGGCGACAAGCTCTTACGACAACGTCCTGACTTTC,CATLFRATSSYDNVLTF
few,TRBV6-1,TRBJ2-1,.,TGTGCCAGCAGTGAACGTTGGCAGGGAAGGTACAATGAGCAGTTCTTC,CASSERWQGRYNEQFF
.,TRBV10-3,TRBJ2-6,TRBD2,TGTGCCATCGGGGGGGAATCTGGGGCCAACGTCCTGACTTTC,CAIGGESGANVLTF
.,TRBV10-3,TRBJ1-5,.,TGTGCCACCACGGCGGAGAGCAATCAGCCCCAGCATTTT,CATTAESNQPQHF
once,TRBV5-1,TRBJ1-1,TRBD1,TGCGCCAGCAGCTTGGGGGGGACAGTAAACACTGAAGCTTTCTTT,CASSLGGTVNTEAFF
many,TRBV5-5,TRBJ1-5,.,TGTGCCAGCAGCTTGTACGGGGATAGCAATCAGCCCCAGCATTTT,CASSLYGDSNQPQHF
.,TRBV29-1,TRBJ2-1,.,TGCAGCGTTGAACTAGCCGTCTACAATGAGCAGTTCTTC,CSVELAVYNEQFF
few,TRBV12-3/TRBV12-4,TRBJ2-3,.,TGTGCCAGCAGTTTTTCCGCCGGCCCCCTTAGCACAGATACGCAGTATTTT,CASSFSAGPLSTDTQYF
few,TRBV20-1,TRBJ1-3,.,TGCAGTGCTAGAGATGGGGGGGCGCCTGGAAACACCATATATTTT,CSARDGGAPGNTIYF
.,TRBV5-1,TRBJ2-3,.,TGCGCCAGCAGCTCCCCGGGCCCCGGGGGAGATACGCAGTATTTT,CASSSPGPGGDTQYF
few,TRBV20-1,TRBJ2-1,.,TGCAGTGCTAGCGGGAGACGGACCCTGGTTGGGAATGAGCAGTTCTTC,CSASGRRTLVGNEQFF
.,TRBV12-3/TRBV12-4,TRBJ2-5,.,TGTGCCAGCAGTTTAATCCTGGCGTTCCAAGAGACCCAGTACTTC,CASSLILAFQETQYF
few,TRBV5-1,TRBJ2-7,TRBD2,TGCGCCAGCAGCCCATACCTGGGCGGGAGGACCTACGAGCAGTACTTC,CASSPYLGGRTYEQYF
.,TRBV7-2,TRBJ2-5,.,TGTGCCAGCAGCCAGCAATCACCCCAAGAGACCCAGTACTTC,CASSQQSPQETQYF
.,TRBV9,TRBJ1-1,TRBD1,TGTGCCAGCAGCGTGACAGGGGCTTCTGAAGCTTTCTTT,CASSVTGASEAFF